These T cell receptor beta chains were read from a single sample in a study of T cells in Graves' hyperthyroidism and ophthalmopathy. MiXCR, run by TCRdb on the multiplex PCR reads, gives a single entry per CDR3 protein. The table has about 840,000 distinct CDR3 sequences, roughly 37% seen once. Sequencing used blood. Receptors were obtained from a man aged 18 to 30 with Graves' hyperthyroidism. Each CDR3 is given with its conserved first and last residue. The D gene is left open where the match is weak. Not every row has a clone size; where given, it reads once, few, many or a size class.

d_call	v_call	clone_size	j_call	cdr3_aa	cdr3_nt
TRBD2	TRBV2	few	TRBJ2-7	CASSGRTSGGYEQYF	TGTGCCAGCAGCGGGCGGACTAGCGGGGGATACGAGCAGTACTTC
TRBD2	TRBV2	NA	TRBJ2-7	CASRGLAGSYEQYF	TGTGCCAGCAGGGGACTAGCGGGATCCTACGAGCAGTACTTC
TRBD2	TRBV24-1	many	TRBJ2-5	CATSDPSGSGVETQYF	TGTGCCACCAGTGATCCTAGCGGGAGTGGTGTAGAGACCCAGTACTTC
NA	TRBV20-1	NA	TRBJ1-2	CSARGGGYTF	TGCAGTGCTCGGGGGGGGGGCTACACCTTC
NA	TRBV7-2	few	TRBJ2-6	CASSSGGLSGANVLTF	TGTGCCAGCAGCTCCGGGGGTCTCTCTGGGGCCAACGTCCTGACTTTC
NA	TRBV2	NA	TRBJ2-7	CASSRTLQSYEQYF	TGTGCCAGCAGCCGAACCCTTCAATCCTACGAGCAGTACTTC
NA	TRBV7-9	NA	TRBJ2-2	CASSLWQGNTGELFF	TGTGCCAGCAGCTTATGGCAGGGAAACACCGGGGAGCTGTTTTTT
NA	TRBV6-1	once	TRBJ2-7	CASSEIGDDPEQYF	TGTGCCAGCAGTGAAATCGGGGACGATCCCGAGCAGTACTTC
NA	TRBV7-8	NA	TRBJ2-7	CTSSQQGGTDEQYF	TGTACCAGCAGCCAACAGGGGGGGACCGACGAGCAGTACTTC
TRBD2	TRBV7-9	NA	TRBJ2-5	CASSQDWTSGGEPQETQYF	TGTGCCAGCAGCCAAGATTGGACTAGCGGGGGGGAACCCCAAGAGACCCAGTACTTC
NA	TRBV2	NA	TRBJ1-6	CASSTPRDTNSPLHF	TGTGCCAGCAGTACGCCCCGGGACACAAATTCACCCCTCCACTTT
TRBD1	TRBV6-5	few	TRBJ2-5	CASSGDREQTQYF	TGTGCCAGCAGTGGTGACAGGGAACAGACCCAGTACTTC
NA	TRBV6-1	NA	TRBJ1-2	CASRPPGRNGYTF	TGTGCCAGCCGACCCCCGGGACGAAATGGCTACACCTTC
NA	TRBV19	NA	TRBJ1-1	CASQGTMNTEAFF	TGTGCCAGTCAGGGAACCATGAACACTGAAGCTTTCTTT
NA	TRBV9	NA	TRBJ2-2	CASSVDQIGELFF	TGTGCCAGCAGCGTAGATCAGATCGGGGAGCTGTTTTTT
NA	TRBV2	NA	TRBJ2-7	CASSGEDRRIYEQYF	TGTGCCAGCAGTGGTGAAGACAGGAGGATCTACGAGCAGTACTTC
TRBD1	TRBV2	NA	TRBJ1-4	CASSARTGAGGEKLFF	TGTGCCAGCAGCGCTAGGACAGGGGCCGGGGGTGAAAAACTGTTTTTT
NA	TRBV11-3	NA	TRBJ2-7	CASSLGFEGYEQYF	TGTGCCAGCAGCTTAGGGTTCGAGGGGTACGAGCAGTACTTC
TRBD1	TRBV24-1	NA	TRBJ1-5	CATSDSMTGDLYQPQHF	TGTGCCACCAGTGATTCCATGACAGGGGACTTATATCAGCCCCAGCATTTT
NA	TRBV7-9	many	TRBJ1-1	CASSPSGRNTEAFF	TGTGCCAGCAGCCCTTCCGGGAGGAACACTGAAGCTTTCTTT
TRBD2	TRBV5-8	few	TRBJ2-7	CASSSGLAGAGQYF	TGTGCCAGCAGCTCGGGACTAGCGGGAGCCGGGCAGTACTTC
NA	TRBV12-3/TRBV12-4	NA	TRBJ1-4	CASSFGAGSFEKLFF	TGTGCCAGCAGTTTCGGTGCAGGGTCATTTGAAAAACTGTTTTTT
TRBD2	TRBV14	NA	TRBJ2-5	CASSPRGALQETQYF	TGTGCCAGCAGCCCGCGGGGGGCCCTCCAAGAGACCCAGTACTTC
TRBD1	TRBV2	NA	TRBJ1-2	CASSTGQGAVDGYTF	TGTGCCAGCAGCACGGGACAGGGGGCGGTGGATGGCTACACCTTC
NA	TRBV10-3	NA	TRBJ2-7	CASIWGEEQYF	TGTGCCAGCATATGGGGAGAGGAGCAGTACTTC
NA	TRBV7-2	once	TRBJ2-7	CASSLLGSGVLYEQYF	TGTGCCAGCAGCTTACTAGGATCCGGGGTCCTCTACGAGCAGTACTTC
TRBD1	TRBV20-1	few	TRBJ1-3	CSAPRQGSGNTIYF	TGCAGTGCCCCGAGACAGGGATCTGGAAACACCATATATTTT
TRBD2	TRBV2	NA	TRBJ2-2	CASRAGLADNTGELFF	TGTGCCAGCAGGGCCGGACTAGCGGACAACACCGGGGAGCTGTTTTTT
NA	TRBV7-9	NA	TRBJ2-5	CASILQGAQETQYF	TGTGCCAGCATCCTACAGGGTGCCCAAGAGACCCAGTACTTC
TRBD1	TRBV7-2	NA	TRBJ2-7	CASSLEQGARYEQYF	TGTGCCAGCAGCCTAGAACAGGGGGCTAGGTACGAGCAGTACTTC
TRBD1	TRBV7-3	NA	TRBJ2-2	CASAVGGAGELFF	TGTGCCAGCGCAGTAGGGGGCGCCGGGGAGCTGTTTTTT
TRBD1	TRBV7-9	once	TRBJ2-7	CASSFSGQGVDEQYF	TGTGCCAGCAGCTTCTCGGGACAGGGGGTCGACGAGCAGTACTTC
TRBD1	TRBV2	NA	TRBJ1-1	CASTYIGVIRDRETNTEAFF	TGTGCCAGCACCTACATTGGAGTAATCCGGGACAGGGAGACGAACACTGAAGCTTTCTTT
TRBD1	TRBV25-1	few	TRBJ2-7	CASSESGTAYEQYF	TGTGCCAGCAGTGAATCTGGGACAGCTTACGAGCAGTACTTC
TRBD1	TRBV18	once	TRBJ1-6	CASSPTTGSNSPLHF	TGTGCCAGCTCACCTACGACAGGGAGCAATTCACCCCTCCACTTT
TRBD2	TRBV20-1	NA	TRBJ2-1	CSAISLAGVNEQFF	TGCAGTGCTATATCGCTAGCGGGAGTCAATGAGCAGTTCTTC
NA	TRBV7-8	many	TRBJ1-5	CASSLLSPQPQHF	TGTGCCAGCAGCTTATTGAGTCCTCAGCCCCAGCATTTT
TRBD1	TRBV10-3	NA	TRBJ1-2	CAINSPGGASDGYTF	TGTGCCATCAATAGTCCAGGGGGCGCGTCTGATGGCTACACCTTC
NA	TRBV20-1	NA	TRBJ2-6	CSGADRANVLTF	TGCAGTGGGGCAGACAGGGCCAACGTCCTGACTTTC
NA	TRBV5-5	once	TRBJ2-7	CASSPAVGTGGEQYF	TGTGCCAGCAGCCCCGCGGTTGGTACGGGCGGCGAGCAGTACTTC
TRBD1	TRBV7-9	NA	TRBJ2-2	CASSNVRTGLTGELFF	TGTGCCAGCAGCAACGTCCGGACAGGGCTCACCGGGGAGCTGTTTTTT
NA	TRBV7-2	few	TRBJ2-5	CASSQPGLGLEETQYF	TGTGCCAGCAGCCAACCCGGACTGGGGCTAGAAGAGACCCAGTACTTC
NA	TRBV2	once	TRBJ2-7	CASSPGFNSYEQYF	TGTGCCAGCAGTCCCGGCTTCAACTCCTACGAGCAGTACTTC
TRBD1	TRBV5-4	NA	TRBJ1-2	CASSPSEGQVPGYTF	TGTGCCAGCTCACCCTCGGAGGGACAGGTACCCGGCTACACCTTC
NA	TRBV6-1	many	TRBJ1-5	CASKVQGDQPQHF	TGTGCCAGCAAGGTACAGGGCGATCAGCCCCAGCATTTT
NA	TRBV6-5	NA	TRBJ1-2	CASSYSDNRYGYTF	TGTGCCAGCAGTTACTCGGACAATCGATATGGCTACACCTTC
NA	TRBV4-1	NA	TRBJ2-7	CASSQDSGSQGGSYEQYF	TGCGCCAGCAGCCAAGATTCCGGATCACAGGGGGGGTCCTACGAGCAGTACTTC
TRBD1	TRBV7-9	many	TRBJ1-1	CASSSGQGVNTEAFF	TGTGCCAGCAGCTCCGGACAGGGCGTGAACACTGAAGCTTTCTTT
NA	TRBV5-6	NA	TRBJ1-2	CASSLDPGTQDGYTF	TGTGCCAGCAGCTTGGACCCCGGGACACAGGATGGCTACACCTTC
TRBD1	TRBV2	many	TRBJ1-1	CASSPGTGRFGEAFF	TGTGCCAGCAGTCCTGGGACAGGGAGATTTGGTGAAGCTTTCTTT
NA	TRBV6-1	few	TRBJ1-2	CASSEVRRNYGYTF	TGTGCCAGCAGTGAAGTTCGGAGGAACTATGGCTACACCTTC
TRBD1	TRBV5-1	many	TRBJ1-1	CASRGGGKNTEAFF	TGCGCCAGCAGGGGAGGGGGCAAGAACACTGAAGCTTTCTTT
NA	TRBV19	few	TRBJ1-1	CASSIGTSQAFF	TGTGCCAGTAGTATTGGTACGAGTCAAGCTTTCTTT
NA	TRBV7-2	NA	TRBJ2-7	CASSSSGYKQYF	TGTGCCAGCAGCTCCTCAGGGTACAAGCAGTACTTC
NA	TRBV14	NA	TRBJ2-7	CASSHWAGADEQYF	TGTGCCAGCAGCCATTGGGCAGGGGCAGACGAGCAGTACTTC
NA	TRBV7-9	once	TRBJ1-5	CASSLVNRNQPQHF	TGTGCCAGCAGCTTAGTAAATAGGAATCAGCCCCAGCATTTT